This T cell receptor beta chain was profiled in a study of blood T cells in healthy people across ages. Study-wide background: Template switching retrieved approximately one barcoded beta molecule for each two T cells.

Total RNA extraction produced at least 5.5 micrograms (per sample) for the study. Sample-barcoded 5' priming and a J-beta primer mix drove a second PCR of roughly 6 to 12 cycles. Through a template-switch adaptor with 12 random nucleotides, each cDNA molecule received a tag. Per sample, CDR3-containing paired-end reads numbered at least 3 million. Using its own MiXCR run on the 5' RACE reads, TCRdb lists one record per CDR3 protein. The table records over 300,000 distinct CDR3 sequences, roughly half of them present only once. The CDR3 covers 15 residues. Germline CDR1 is DFQATT and CDR2 is SNEGSKA (reference sequence). The V end was cut by 7 bases, the J end by 1 base, with 18 bases between. This clonotype was picked up many times.

The TCR was taken from a man aged 55 to 70 in good health. The rearrangement links TRBV20-1 to TRBJ2-3; D is possibly TRBD2 (6 bases). Material for sequencing was blood. The CDR3 spells CSGLGLGHGTDTQYF. DNA for the CDR3: TGCAGTGGTCTGGGACTCGGCCACGGCACAGATACGCAGTATTTT.